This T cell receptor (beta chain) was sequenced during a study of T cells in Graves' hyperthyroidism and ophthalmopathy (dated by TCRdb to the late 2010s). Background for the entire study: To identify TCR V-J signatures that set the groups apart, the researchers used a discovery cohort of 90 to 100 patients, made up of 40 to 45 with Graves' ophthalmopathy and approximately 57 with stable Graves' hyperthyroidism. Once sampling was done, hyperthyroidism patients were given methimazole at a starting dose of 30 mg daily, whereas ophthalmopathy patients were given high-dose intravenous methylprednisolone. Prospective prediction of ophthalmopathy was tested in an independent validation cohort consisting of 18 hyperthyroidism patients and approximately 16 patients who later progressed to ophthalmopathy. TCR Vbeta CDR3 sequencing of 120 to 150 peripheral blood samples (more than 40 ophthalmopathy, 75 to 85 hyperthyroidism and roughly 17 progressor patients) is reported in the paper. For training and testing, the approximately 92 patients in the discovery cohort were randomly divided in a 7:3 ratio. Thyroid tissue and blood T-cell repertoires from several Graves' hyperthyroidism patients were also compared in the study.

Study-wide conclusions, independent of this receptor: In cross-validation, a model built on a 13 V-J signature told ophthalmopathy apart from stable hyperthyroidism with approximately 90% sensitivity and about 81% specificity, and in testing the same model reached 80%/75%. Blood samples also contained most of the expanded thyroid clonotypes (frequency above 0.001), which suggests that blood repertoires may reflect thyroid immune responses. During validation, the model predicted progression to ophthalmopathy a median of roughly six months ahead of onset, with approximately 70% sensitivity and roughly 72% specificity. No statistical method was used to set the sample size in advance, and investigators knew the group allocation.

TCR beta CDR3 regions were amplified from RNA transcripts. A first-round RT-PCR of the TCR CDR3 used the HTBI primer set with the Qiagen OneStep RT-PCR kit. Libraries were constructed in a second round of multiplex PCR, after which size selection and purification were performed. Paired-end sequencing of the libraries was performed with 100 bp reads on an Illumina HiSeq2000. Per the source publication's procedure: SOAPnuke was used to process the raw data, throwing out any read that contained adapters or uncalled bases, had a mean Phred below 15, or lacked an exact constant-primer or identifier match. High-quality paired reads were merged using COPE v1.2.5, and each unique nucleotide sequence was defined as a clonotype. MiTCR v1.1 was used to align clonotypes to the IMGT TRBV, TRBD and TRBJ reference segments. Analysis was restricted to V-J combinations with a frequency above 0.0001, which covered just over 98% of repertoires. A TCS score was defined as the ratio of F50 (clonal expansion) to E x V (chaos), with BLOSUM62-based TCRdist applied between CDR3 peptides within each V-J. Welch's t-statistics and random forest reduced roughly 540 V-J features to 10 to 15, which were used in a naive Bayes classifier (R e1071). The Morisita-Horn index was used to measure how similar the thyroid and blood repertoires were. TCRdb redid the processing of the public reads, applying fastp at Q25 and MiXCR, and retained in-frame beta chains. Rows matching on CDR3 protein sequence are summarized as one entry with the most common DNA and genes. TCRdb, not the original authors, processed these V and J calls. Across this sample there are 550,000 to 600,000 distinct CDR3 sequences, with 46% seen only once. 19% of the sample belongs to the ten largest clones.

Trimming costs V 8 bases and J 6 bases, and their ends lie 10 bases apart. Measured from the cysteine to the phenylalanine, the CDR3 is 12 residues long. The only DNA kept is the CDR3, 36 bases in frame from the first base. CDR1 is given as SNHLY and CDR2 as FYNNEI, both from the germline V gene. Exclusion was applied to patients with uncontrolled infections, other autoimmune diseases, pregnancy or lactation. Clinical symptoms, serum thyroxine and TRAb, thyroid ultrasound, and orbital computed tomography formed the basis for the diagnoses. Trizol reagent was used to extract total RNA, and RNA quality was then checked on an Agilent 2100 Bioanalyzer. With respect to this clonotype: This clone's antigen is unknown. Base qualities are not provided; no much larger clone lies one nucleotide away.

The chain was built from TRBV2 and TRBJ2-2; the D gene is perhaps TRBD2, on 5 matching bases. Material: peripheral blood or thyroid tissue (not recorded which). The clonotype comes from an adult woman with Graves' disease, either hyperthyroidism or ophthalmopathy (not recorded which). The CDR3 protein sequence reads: CASASGAGELFF. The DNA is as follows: TGTGCCAGCGCGTCCGGGGCCGGGGAGCTGTTTTTT.